Listed here are 15 T cell receptor beta chains from one sample, sequenced in a study of blood T cell repertoires in COVID-19 (dated by TCRdb to the early 2020s). The library was obtained by the immunoSEQ multiplex PCR assay. TCRdb's version of the immuneACCESS table is confined to in-frame rearrangements and falls short of the full clone set. An unresolved V gene accounts for under half of the shortfall where checked; the remainder is of unknown origin. In this sample the table shows around 160,000 clones, less than 90% of which occur a single time. Roughly 6.2% of the sample rests with the top ten. Sample: PBMCs or T cells enriched from blood (not recorded which). Receptor source: a woman between 45 and 60 years old who had been exposed to COVID-19.

This chain joins TRBV5-1 and TRBJ1-4; 10 nucleotides align to TRBD1. Trimming cost V 4 bases and J 3 bases; bases outside gene matches: 9. This CDR3 region has 17 residues. Germline V CDR1 and CDR2: SGHRS, YFSETQ. The CDR3 region is CASSIMGQGIANEKLFF. The CDR3 DNA sequence: TGCGCCAGCAGCATCATGGGACAGGGGATTGCTAATGAAAAACTGTTTTTT.

The V call is TRBV6-2 or TRBV6-3, the J call TRBJ2-1, with 12 positions matching TRBD2. Germline trimming cut 2 bases from V and 7 bases from J; bases unmatched to any gene: 6. The CDR3 extends over 16 amino acids. Germline CDR1 is MNHEY and CDR2 is SVGEGT. The DNA for the CDR3 is TGTGCCAGCAGTTACCGACTAGCGGGAGTAGGGAATGAGCAGTTCTTC. Translation: CASSYRLAGVGNEQFF.

The V and J genes are TRBV7-2 and TRBJ2-1; D perhaps matches TRBD2 (5 bases). CDR1 and CDR2 from the germline V gene are SGHTA and FQGNSA. Trimming cost V 4 bases and J 15 bases, with 16 bases left between them. The CDR3 spans 12 residues. The CDR3, as DNA: TGTGCCAGCAGCTCCCCGGGCCTAGCCTGGTTCTTC. The encoded protein is CASSSPGLAWFF.

The gene calls are TRBV15 and TRBJ1-1, with D maybe TRBD1 (5 bases). CDR1 is LNHNV, CDR2 YYDKDF, per germline (reference sequence). V was trimmed by 1 base and J by 0 bases, leaving 9 bases between them. CDR3 length: 15 residues. CDR3 sequence (DNA): TGTGCCACCAGCAGAGGGGACTCCATGAACACTGAAGCTTTCTTT. It specifies CATSRGDSMNTEAFF.

The chain couples TRBV25-1 to TRBJ2-1; D gene unclear. The CDR3 extends over 12 amino acids. V was clipped by 1 base and J by 15 bases, with 13 bases between them. Germline V gene sequence: CDR1 MGHDK, CDR2 SYGVNS. CDR3 residues: CASSESSLRRFF. The DNA of the CDR3 is TGTGCCAGCAGTGAATCTTCCCTGAGGCGGTTCTTC.

As DNA, the CDR3 is TGTGCCTGGAGTTTTGGTCTAGCAGGGGGCGAGCAGTACTTC. Residues: CAWSFGLAGGEQYF. The chain carries TRBV30 and TRBJ2-7; 7 bases are shared with TRBD1. The junction had 10 bases not matched to a gene; V was cut back by 2 bases and J by 6 bases. CDR3 length equals 14 residues. CDR1 is GTSNPN and CDR2 is SVGIG in the germline V gene (reference sequence). Complete variable domain (other parts from reference TRBV30 and TRBJ2-7): SQTIHQWPATLVQPVGSPLSLECTVEGTSNPNLYWYRQAAGRGLQLLFYSVGIGQISSEVPQNLSASRPQDRQFILSSKKLLLSDSGFYLCAWSFGLAGGEQYFGPGTRLTVT.

The V and J genes are TRBV6-6 and TRBJ1-5, with a tentative D call TRBD1 (5 bases). The CDR3 totals 14 residues. Trimming took 7 bases from V and 6 from J, leaving 16 bases between them. In germline, CDR1 is MNHNY, CDR2 SVGAGI (reference sequence). Here the CDR3 DNA reads TGTGCCAGCACCCTCTCTGGGGGGGGTCAGCCCCAGCATTTT. Its protein is CASTLSGGGQPQHF.

The chain employs TRBV11-3 and TRBJ2-1; TRBD2 matches at 9 bases. V gave up 1 base and J gave up 4 bases; unmatched junction bases: 2. The CDR3 is 15 residues long. Germline V gives CDR1 SGHNT, CDR2 YENEEA. CDR3 protein: CASSLGSGGYNEQFF. The CDR3 DNA reads as TGTGCCAGCAGCTTAGGTAGCGGGGGATACAATGAGCAGTTCTTC.

The chain joins TRBV6-2 or TRBV6-3 to TRBJ2-4; TRBD1 might be the D (6 bases). Per the germline V gene, CDR1 is MNHEY and CDR2 is SVGEGT. The CDR3 loop spans 16 amino acids. The V end was cut by 6 bases, the J end by 0 bases, with 15 bases between. CDR3 nucleotide sequence: TGTGCCAGCAGCCCTGACAGGTACTCAGCCAAAAACATTCAGTACTTC. This encodes CASSPDRYSAKNIQYF.

The chain carries TRBV16 and TRBJ1-4; D is perhaps TRBD1 (5 bases). The V end lost 6 bases, the J end lost 7 bases, and 15 bases lay between the germline ends. Germline V gene sequence: CDR1 KGHSY, CDR2 FQNENV. This CDR3 is 14 amino acids long. CDR3 in DNA: TGTGCCAGCAGACCAAGACCGGGGGGTGAAAAACTGTTTTTT. Translation: CASRPRPGGEKLFF.

V and J are TRBV7-9 and TRBJ2-5, with TRBD1 matching 9 bases. The J segment lost 0 bases and the V segment lost 3 bases, leaving 5 bases of the junction unmatched. Germline V gene sequence: CDR1 SEHNR, CDR2 FQNEAQ (reference sequence). The CDR3 loop spans 16 amino acids. The CDR3 here is CASSFAGTGNQETQYF. The CDR3 DNA follows: TGTGCCAGCAGCTTTGCTGGGACAGGGAACCAAGAGACCCAGTACTTC.

The chain employs TRBV3-1 (or the pseudogene TRBV3-2) and TRBJ1-4, with a weak D call TRBD1 (6 bases). Germline CDR1 LGHDT, CDR2 YNNKEL (reference sequence). This CDR3 comprises 19 residues. Trimming took off 0 bases at V and 0 bases at J, with 17 bases between the two ends. CDR3 bases: TGTGCCAGCAGCCAAGATAAAGGACAGACCAAATCAACTAATGAAAAACTGTTTTTT. It specifies CASSQDKGQTKSTNEKLFF.

V gene TRBV19 combines with J gene TRBJ1-1; 8 bases align to TRBD1. V shed 5 bases and J 3 bases; nucleotides not matched to a gene: 8. The germline V gene encodes CDR1 LNHDA and CDR2 SQIVND (reference sequence). The CDR3 runs to 15 residues. CDR3 sequence reads: CASSVRQGADTEAFF. Written as DNA, the CDR3 is TGTGCCAGTAGTGTACGTCAGGGGGCGGACACTGAAGCTTTCTTT.

V gene TRBV6-2 or TRBV6-3 combines with J gene TRBJ2-1; D may be TRBD1 (6 bases). CDR1 MNHEY and CDR2 SVGEGT come from the germline V gene. V shed 2 bases and J shed 7 bases, with 12 bases lying between them. CDR3 length equals 14 residues. The CDR3 here is CASSYGRGDNEQFF. CDR3 bases: TGTGCCAGCAGTTACGGCAGGGGTGATAATGAGCAGTTCTTC.

J is TRBJ2-6 and V is TRBV27, with 7 bases that match TRBD1. V lost 6 bases to trimming and J lost 2 bases; unmatched junction nucleotides: 10. CDR3 size: 17 residues. CDR1 MNHEY and CDR2 SMNVEV come from the germline V gene (reference sequence). In DNA form, the CDR3 reads TGTGCCAGCAGGCCAACCCCGACAGGGACTGGGGCCAACGTCCTGACTTTC. Protein product: CASRPTPTGTGANVLTF.